These T cell receptor beta chains were read from a single sample in a study of blood T cells in healthy people across ages. TCRdb re-analysed the 5' RACE reads in MiXCR, keeping a single row per CDR3 protein. The table includes fewer than 900,000 distinct CDR3 sequences, roughly 44% detected once. The sample was blood. The receptors originated from a woman in her fifties or sixties in good health. CDR3s include the opening cysteine and the closing phenylalanine or tryptophan. Each record gives: CDR3 DNA, CDR3 protein, V gene, D gene, clone size, J gene. D genes are given only for firm matches. Rows may omit the clone size; those that give it use once, few, many or a size class.

CDR3nt: TGTGCCAGCAGCCCCGAGGGACAGGGCCCGGTCAGCAATGAGCAGTTCTTC
CDR3aa: CASSPEGQGPVSNEQFF
v_gene: TRBV13
d_gene: TRBD1
abundance: NA
j_gene: TRBJ2-1

CDR3nt: TGTGCCAGTCGGCGAGGAGGGGTTCGCTCTGGGGCCAACGTCCTGACTTTC
CDR3aa: CASRRGGVRSGANVLTF
v_gene: TRBV19
d_gene: NA
abundance: NA
j_gene: TRBJ2-6

CDR3nt: TGTGCCAGCAGCCAAGGGTCCGCATATGGCTACACCTTC
CDR3aa: CASSQGSAYGYTF
v_gene: TRBV3-1
d_gene: NA
abundance: NA
j_gene: TRBJ1-2

CDR3nt: TGCAGCGTCGAGGGACTAGCGGGAGGACAATTCTACAGTGAGCAGTTCTTC
CDR3aa: CSVEGLAGGQFYSEQFF
v_gene: TRBV29-1
d_gene: TRBD2
abundance: NA
j_gene: TRBJ2-1

CDR3nt: TGTGCCAGCAGTAGGGGGGAGGGCAATGAGCAGTTCTTC
CDR3aa: CASSRGEGNEQFF
v_gene: TRBV27
d_gene: NA
abundance: NA
j_gene: TRBJ2-1

CDR3nt: TGTGCCAGCAGCCGCGGGGACAGGTCGGCCTACGAGCAGTACTTC
CDR3aa: CASSRGDRSAYEQYF
v_gene: TRBV14
d_gene: TRBD1
abundance: few
j_gene: TRBJ2-7

CDR3nt: TGTGCCAGCAGCCACTCCGGAGGCACAGATGGCTACACCTTC
CDR3aa: CASSHSGGTDGYTF
v_gene: TRBV3-1
d_gene: NA
abundance: few
j_gene: TRBJ1-2

CDR3nt: TGTGCCAGCAGTGAGGACGGGGGGCCTTTCGAGCAGTACTTC
CDR3aa: CASSEDGGPFEQYF
v_gene: TRBV25-1
d_gene: NA
abundance: few
j_gene: TRBJ2-7

CDR3nt: TGCGCCAGCAGCATGATGGGCGGGGGAAAGGGAGTGAGCAATGAGCAGTACTTC
CDR3aa: CASSMMGGGKGVSNEQYF
v_gene: TRBV5-1
d_gene: TRBD2
abundance: NA
j_gene: TRBJ2-7

CDR3nt: TGTGCCAGCAGCTCCGAGTTGGAGGGCTACGAGCAGTACTTC
CDR3aa: CASSSELEGYEQYF
v_gene: TRBV7-9
d_gene: NA
abundance: NA
j_gene: TRBJ2-7